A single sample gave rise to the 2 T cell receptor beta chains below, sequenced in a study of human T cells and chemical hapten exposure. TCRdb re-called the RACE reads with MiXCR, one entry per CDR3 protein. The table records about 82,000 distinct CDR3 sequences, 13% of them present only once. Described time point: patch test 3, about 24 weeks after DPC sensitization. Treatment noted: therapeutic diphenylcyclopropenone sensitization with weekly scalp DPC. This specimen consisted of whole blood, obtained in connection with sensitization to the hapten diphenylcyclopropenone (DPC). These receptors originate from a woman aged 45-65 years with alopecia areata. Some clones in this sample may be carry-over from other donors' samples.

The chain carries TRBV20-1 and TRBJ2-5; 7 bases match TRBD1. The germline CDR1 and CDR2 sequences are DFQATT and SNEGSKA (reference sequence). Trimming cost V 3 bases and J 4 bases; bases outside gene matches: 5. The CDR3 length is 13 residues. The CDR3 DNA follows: TGCAGTGCTAGCGGTACAGGGGCAGAGACCCAGTACTTC. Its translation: CSASGTGAETQYF.

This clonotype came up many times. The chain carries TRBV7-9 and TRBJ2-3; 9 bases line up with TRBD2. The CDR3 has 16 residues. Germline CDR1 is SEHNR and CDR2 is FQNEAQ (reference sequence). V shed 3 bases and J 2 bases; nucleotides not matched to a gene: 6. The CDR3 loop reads CASSLGLAGNTDTQYF. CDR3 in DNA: TGTGCCAGCAGCTTGGGGCTAGCGGGAAACACAGATACGCAGTATTTT.